The rows below give T cell receptor beta chains drawn from one sample of a study of metastatic and nonmetastatic thyroid tumors. TCRdb re-analyzed the PCR reads using MiXCR. The sample has about 16,000 clones; about 15% are singletons. Sample: blood. The receptors were gathered from a female donor with papillary thyroid cancer or a benign thyroid nodule (not recorded which). Some clones in this sample may be carry-over from other donors' samples. CDR3s include the opening cysteine and the closing phenylalanine or tryptophan. Fields, in order: clone size, V gene, D gene, J gene, CDR3 protein, CDR3 DNA. A D gene is named only where the DNA matches it firmly. Where a row states a size, it is once, few, many or the class of an expanded clone; other rows omit it.

few,TRBV20-1,TRBD2,TRBJ2-7,CSARDRGAGGSYEQYF,TGCAGTGCTAGAGATCGAGGAGCGGGAGGCAGCTACGAGCAGTACTTC
NA,TRBV7-8,TRBD2,TRBJ2-7,CASSSLAGGSSYEQYF,TGTGCCAGCAGCTCCTTAGCGGGAGGTAGCTCCTACGAGCAGTACTTC
medium-sized,TRBV6-5,NA,TRBJ2-2,CASSYDTGELFF,TGTGCCAGCAGTTACGACACCGGGGAGCTGTTTTTT
medium-sized,TRBV27,TRBD1,TRBJ1-5,CASSLQGARQPQHF,TGTGCCAGCAGTTTACAGGGGGCTAGGCAGCCCCAGCATTTT
many,TRBV7-6,NA,TRBJ1-1,CASSPVEGAEAFF,TGTGCCAGCAGCCCAGTGGAGGGGGCTGAAGCTTTCTTT
many,TRBV20-1,TRBD1,TRBJ1-2,CSARRDRVGSYGYTF,TGCAGTGCTAGACGGGACAGGGTTGGAAGCTATGGCTACACCTTC
many,TRBV20-1,TRBD1,TRBJ2-7,CSADAFDRALYEQYF,TGCAGTGCTGATGCCTTCGACAGGGCCCTTTACGAGCAGTACTTC
many,TRBV12-5,TRBD2,TRBJ2-5,CASGLGVVAGAETQYF,TGTGCTAGTGGTTTGGGGGTGGTAGCGGGGGCGGAGACCCAGTACTTC
medium-sized,TRBV6-6,NA,TRBJ1-6,CASSYEAATSSYNSPLHF,TGTGCCAGCAGTTACGAGGCAGCCACGAGCTCCTATAATTCACCCCTCCACTTT
medium-sized,TRBV27,TRBD1,TRBJ1-6,CASSRSQGKGSPLHF,TGTGCCAGCAGCCGCTCACAGGGGAAGGGTTCACCCCTCCACTTT
NA,TRBV19,TRBD2,TRBJ2-7,CARYSGSGYEQYF,TGTGCCAGGTATAGCGGGAGTGGCTACGAGCAGTACTTC
NA,TRBV11-2,NA,TRBJ1-1,CASRTVAGVNTEAFF,TGTGCCAGCAGGACCGTCGCGGGGGTAAACACTGAAGCTTTCTTT
many,TRBV7-6,NA,TRBJ2-2,CASSLAYTGELFF,TGTGCCAGCAGCTTAGCGTACACCGGGGAGCTGTTTTTT
many,TRBV24-1,TRBD1,TRBJ2-1,CATSDSDRREQFF,TGTGCCACCAGTGACTCGGACAGGCGTGAGCAGTTCTTC
many,TRBV29-1,NA,TRBJ2-7,CSVRQGTYEQYF,TGCAGCGTTCGGCAGGGCACCTACGAGCAGTACTTC
NA,TRBV12-3/TRBV12-4,NA,TRBJ2-1,CASTNLAVGSYNEQFF,TGTGCCAGCACGAACTTAGCCGTCGGCTCCTACAATGAGCAGTTCTTC
many,TRBV20-1,TRBD1,TRBJ2-7,CSARGQIEYEQYF,TGCAGTGCTAGGGGACAGATAGAATACGAGCAGTACTTC
many,TRBV12-3/TRBV12-4,NA,TRBJ1-1,CASSSSTWEGNAEAFF,TGTGCCAGCAGTTCCTCTACCTGGGAAGGCAACGCTGAAGCTTTCTTT
medium-sized,TRBV2,NA,TRBJ1-6,CASTAGANSPLHF,TGTGCCAGCACCGCGGGGGCGAATTCACCCCTCCACTTT
NA,TRBV5-1,NA,TRBJ1-1,CASSPLNTEAFF,TGCGCCAGCAGTCCATTGAACACTGAAGCTTTCTTT
many,TRBV15,TRBD1,TRBJ1-1,CATSPRTGRNTEAFF,TGTGCCACCAGCCCGCGGACAGGGAGGAACACTGAAGCTTTCTTT
medium-sized,TRBV28,TRBD2,TRBJ2-7,CASRASGPYEQYF,TGTGCCAGCAGGGCTAGCGGCCCCTACGAGCAGTACTTC
many,TRBV7-6,TRBD2,TRBJ2-3,CASSSRLAGGSSTDTQYF,TGTGCCAGCAGCTCCCGACTAGCGGGAGGGTCTAGCACAGATACGCAGTATTTT
medium-sized,TRBV11-2,NA,TRBJ1-3,CASSLDRGTTGNTIYF,TGTGCCAGCAGCTTAGATAGGGGTACCACTGGAAACACCATATATTTT
many,TRBV2,NA,TRBJ1-1,CASSVDPNTEAFF,TGTGCCAGCAGTGTAGACCCAAACACTGAAGCTTTCTTT
many,TRBV7-2,NA,TRBJ2-7,CASSWAVGRAYEQYF,TGTGCCAGCAGCTGGGCGGTAGGCCGAGCCTACGAGCAGTACTTC
once,TRBV5-1,NA,TRBJ1-2,CASSLAGTGWGYTF,TGCGCCAGCAGCTTGGCCGGTACGGGGTGGGGCTACACCTTC
many,TRBV7-9,NA,TRBJ2-2,CASSWAGATGELFF,TGTGCCAGCAGCTGGGCGGGGGCCACCGGGGAGCTGTTTTTT
many,TRBV20-1,TRBD1,TRBJ2-7,CSARQQGAAYEQYF,TGCAGTGCTAGACAACAGGGGGCCGCCTACGAGCAGTACTTC
NA,TRBV5-5,NA,TRBJ2-1,CASSLVRNEQFF,TGTGCCAGCAGCTTGGTTCGGAATGAGCAGTTCTTC
NA,TRBV30,NA,TRBJ1-2,CAWSVGGDGYTF,TGTGCCTGGAGTGTCGGGGGGGACGGCTACACCTTC
NA,TRBV20-1,NA,TRBJ2-3,CSARRQGQDTQYF,TGCAGTGCTAGGCGGCAGGGGCAAGATACGCAGTATTTT
few,TRBV6-1,NA,TRBJ1-2,CASSLSATNYGYTF,TGTGCCAGCAGTCTATCAGCAACTAACTATGGCTACACCTTC
many,TRBV9,NA,TRBJ1-2,CASSVDEDSNYGYTF,TGTGCCAGCAGCGTAGATGAGGATTCGAACTATGGCTACACCTTC
few,TRBV27,TRBD1,TRBJ2-7,CASSLAGGREQYF,TGTGCCAGCAGTTTAGCAGGGGGCAGAGAGCAGTACTTC
NA,TRBV27,NA,TRBJ2-7,CVVTRDGGSYEQYF,TGTGTCGTCACCCGGGATGGGGGTTCCTACGAGCAGTACTTC
many,TRBV5-1,NA,TRBJ2-5,CASRSLKAGETQYF,TGCGCCAGCCGATCGTTAAAGGCGGGGGAGACCCAGTACTTC
medium-sized,TRBV12-3/TRBV12-4,NA,TRBJ2-7,CASRGYGDEQYF,TGTGCCAGCAGGGGGTACGGTGACGAGCAGTACTTC
NA,TRBV4-1,NA,TRBJ2-1,CTSIQQGGSYNEQFF,TGCACCAGCATCCAACAGGGCGGCTCCTACAATGAGCAGTTCTTC
medium-sized,TRBV20-1,NA,TRBJ1-6,CSARRANSPLHF,TGCAGTGCTAGAAGGGCAAATTCACCCCTCCACTTT
NA,TRBV7-2,TRBD1,TRBJ2-5,CASSLVTGAETQYF,TGTGCCAGCAGCTTAGTGACAGGGGCCGAGACCCAGTACTTC
NA,TRBV4-2,TRBD2,TRBJ2-7,CASSQQTSGGTYEQYF,TGTGCCAGCAGCCAACAGACTAGCGGGGGAACCTACGAGCAGTACTTC
few,TRBV4-2,TRBD2,TRBJ2-1,CASSRVAGLSYNEQFF,TGTGCCAGCAGTAGGGTAGCGGGACTATCCTACAATGAGCAGTTCTTC
many,TRBV13,TRBD1,TRBJ2-2,CASSPQFIGPGQGSRTGELFF,TGTGCCAGCAGCCCGCAGTTTATAGGTCCGGGACAGGGTTCGAGAACCGGGGAGCTGTTTTTT
many,TRBV14,TRBD1,TRBJ1-2,CASSQTRGYGYTF,TGTGCCAGCAGCCAAACCAGGGGGTACGGCTACACCTTC
many,TRBV3-1,TRBD1,TRBJ2-7,CASSTGGAGSYEQYF,TGTGCCAGCAGCACAGGGGGCGCTGGGTCCTACGAGCAGTACTTC
few,TRBV15,NA,TRBJ2-7,CATSRDTTEQYF,TGTGCCACCAGCAGAGATACGACAGAGCAGTACTTC
many,TRBV19,NA,TRBJ2-4,CASSPRLVEREGKNIQYF,TGTGCCAGTAGTCCCCGTCTTGTCGAGAGAGAGGGCAAAAACATTCAGTACTTC
few,TRBV12-3/TRBV12-4,NA,TRBJ2-7,CASSFRDAQEGEQYF,TGTGCCAGCAGTTTCCGGGACGCCCAGGAGGGCGAGCAGTACTTC
many,TRBV13,NA,TRBJ1-4,CASSLEQDGEKLFF,TGTGCCAGCAGCTTAGAACAGGACGGTGAAAAACTGTTTTTT
many,TRBV20-1,NA,TRBJ2-3,CSARRRALDTQYF,TGCAGTGCTAGAAGGCGAGCGTTGGATACGCAGTATTTT
once,TRBV30,TRBD2,TRBJ2-3,CAWTRAGGGADTQYF,TGTGCCTGGACCAGGGCGGGAGGCGGAGCAGATACGCAGTATTTT
many,TRBV19,NA,TRBJ1-5,CASRRTDSSNQPQHF,TGTGCCAGTAGACGGACGGACAGTAGCAATCAGCCCCAGCATTTT